The text below deals with one T cell receptor beta chain. The PCR employed 60 Vbeta primers together with 13 Jbeta primers. Here immunoSEQ multiplex PCR was the method, and the copy in TCRdb shows in-frame clones only, minus some. The sample has about 160,000 clones, roughly 80% seen once. The sample originates from a study of cytomegalovirus exposure and HLA in healthy donors. The CDR3 has 16 amino acids. V shed 4 bases and J shed 0 bases, with 13 bases lying between them. In germline, CDR1 is SGHTA, CDR2 FQGTGA. This chain joins TRBV7-3 and TRBJ2-1; maybe TRBD2 (6 bases). This receptor was identified in a man younger than 35 in good health and CMV-seronegative. Input material: PBMCs. CDR3 residues: CASSSAPTSSYNEQFF. The CDR3 nucleotides are TGTGCCAGCAGCTCCGCGCCGACTAGCTCCTACAATGAGCAGTTCTTC.